This section outlines one TCR beta chain sequence together with its context. The CDR3 is 14 amino acids. Germline lookup yields CDR1 LGHNT and CDR2 FRNRAP. J lost 6 bases, V lost 5 bases, and 6 bases had no gene match. This entry comes from a study of tumour-infiltrating T cells in Burkitt lymphoma. Assay used: immunoSEQ multiplex PCR; TCRdb lists only in-frame clones, some missing. The data hold 12,000 to 15,000 clones, with around 75% observed a single time. The chain uses TRBV12-5 and TRBJ1-5, with 8 positions matching TRBD1. This receptor was identified in a human donor with diffuse large B-cell lymphoma. Material for sequencing was tumor tissue. In nucleotides, the CDR3 is TGTGCTAGTGGTCCCAGGGGGCAGGGTCAGCCCCAGCATTTT. This gives the protein CASGPRGQGQPQHF.